A selection of T cell receptor beta chains follows, all from one sample in a study of response to subunit inactivated influenza vaccine. TCRdb processed the RT-PCR reads anew with MiXCR; each CDR3 protein has one entry. The sample holds some 300,000 distinct CDR3 sequences, over 20% seen once. This sample comprised PBMCs from blood, obtained less than 22 months after vaccination. All receptors derive from a man aged 50 to 75 who received an inactivated influenza vaccine. The CDR3 runs from the conserved cysteine through the conserved F or W. D genes are given only for firm matches. Clone size is not always given. Where it is, it says once, few, many or a class for expanded clones.

v_call: TRBV7-8; d_call: TRBD1; clone_size: -; j_call: TRBJ2-5; cdr3_aa: CASSLGQGLQTQYF; cdr3_nt: TGTGCCAGCAGCTTGGGACAGGGTTTACAGACCCAGTACTTC
v_call: TRBV7-9; d_call: -; clone_size: few; j_call: TRBJ1-3; cdr3_aa: CASSSPAGYSGNTIYF; cdr3_nt: TGTGCCAGCAGCTCCCCCGCGGGATACTCTGGAAACACCATATATTTT
v_call: TRBV28; d_call: -; clone_size: -; j_call: TRBJ2-1; cdr3_aa: CASSRYTRQPSDEQFF; cdr3_nt: TGTGCCAGCAGCCGATACACTCGACAACCCTCGGATGAGCAGTTCTTC
v_call: TRBV7-8; d_call: -; clone_size: -; j_call: TRBJ1-1; cdr3_aa: CASRVEVGRTAEAFF; cdr3_nt: TGTGCCAGCAGGGTAGAGGTCGGTAGAACGGCTGAAGCTTTCTTT
v_call: TRBV7-9; d_call: -; clone_size: -; j_call: TRBJ2-3; cdr3_aa: CASSLRAPGGADTQYF; cdr3_nt: TGTGCCAGCAGCTTAAGGGCCCCCGGTGGTGCAGATACGCAGTATTTT
v_call: TRBV20-1; d_call: -; clone_size: -; j_call: TRBJ2-7; cdr3_aa: CSARVSRGGYEQYF; cdr3_nt: TGCAGTGCTAGAGTATCCAGGGGTGGGTACGAGCAGTACTTC
v_call: TRBV12-3/TRBV12-4; d_call: TRBD1; clone_size: few; j_call: TRBJ1-5; cdr3_aa: CASSLGTGGGYQPQHF; cdr3_nt: TGTGCCAGCAGTTTAGGGACAGGGGGCGGTTATCAGCCCCAGCATTTT
v_call: TRBV5-1; d_call: -; clone_size: few; j_call: TRBJ2-5; cdr3_aa: CASSLEPGPMVTQYF; cdr3_nt: TGCGCCAGCAGCTTGGAACCGGGCCCCATGGTGACCCAGTACTTC
v_call: TRBV12-3/TRBV12-4; d_call: -; clone_size: many; j_call: TRBJ1-2; cdr3_aa: CASSLDQGFGGYYGYTF; cdr3_nt: TGTGCCAGCAGTTTGGACCAGGGTTTCGGGGGCTACTATGGCTACACCTTC
v_call: TRBV12-3/TRBV12-4; d_call: TRBD1; clone_size: -; j_call: TRBJ2-7; cdr3_aa: CASSLVVMGQFWKGSYEQYF; cdr3_nt: TGTGCCAGCAGTCTCGTCGTTATGGGACAGTTTTGGAAGGGATCCTACGAGCAGTACTTC
v_call: TRBV6-5; d_call: -; clone_size: many; j_call: TRBJ1-5; cdr3_aa: CASSSVYSNQPQHF; cdr3_nt: TGTGCCAGCAGTTCGGTCTATAGCAATCAGCCCCAGCATTTT
v_call: TRBV6-5; d_call: TRBD2; clone_size: few; j_call: TRBJ2-1; cdr3_aa: CASSFSTGLAAHEQFF; cdr3_nt: TGTGCCAGCAGTTTCAGCACGGGACTAGCGGCCCATGAGCAGTTCTTC
v_call: TRBV15; d_call: -; clone_size: -; j_call: TRBJ2-1; cdr3_aa: CATSRETSSHEQFF; cdr3_nt: TGTGCCACCAGCAGAGAAACTAGCTCCCATGAGCAGTTCTTC
v_call: TRBV28; d_call: -; clone_size: -; j_call: TRBJ2-4; cdr3_aa: CASSLAGPKNIQYF; cdr3_nt: TGTGCCAGCAGTTTAGCCGGGCCTAAAAACATTCAGTACTTC
v_call: TRBV13; d_call: -; clone_size: few; j_call: TRBJ1-1; cdr3_aa: CASSADSLDTEAFF; cdr3_nt: TGTGCCAGCAGCGCCGACAGCTTGGACACTGAAGCTTTCTTT
v_call: TRBV27; d_call: -; clone_size: few; j_call: TRBJ1-2; cdr3_aa: CASSLRAQTYGYTF; cdr3_nt: TGTGCCAGCAGTTTAAGGGCCCAGACCTATGGCTACACCTTC